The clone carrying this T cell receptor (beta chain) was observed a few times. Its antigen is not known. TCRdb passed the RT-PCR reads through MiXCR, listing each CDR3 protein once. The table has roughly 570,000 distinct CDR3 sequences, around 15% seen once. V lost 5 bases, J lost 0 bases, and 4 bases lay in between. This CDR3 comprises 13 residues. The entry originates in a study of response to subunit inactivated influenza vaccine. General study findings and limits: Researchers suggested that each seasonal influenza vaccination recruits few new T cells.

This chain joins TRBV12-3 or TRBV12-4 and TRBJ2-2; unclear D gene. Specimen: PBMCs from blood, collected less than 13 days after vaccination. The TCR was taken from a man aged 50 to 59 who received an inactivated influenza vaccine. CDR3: CASSGANTGELFF. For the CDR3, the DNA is TGTGCCAGCAGTGGAGCGAACACCGGGGAGCTGTTTTTT.